The rows below give T cell receptor beta chains drawn from one sample of a study of T cells in Graves' hyperthyroidism and ophthalmopathy. TCRdb reanalysed the multiplex PCR reads using MiXCR and keeps one entry per CDR3 protein. The data contain some 440,000 distinct CDR3 sequences, around 14% of them singletons. The sample comprised blood. The receptors originated from a woman between 18 and 29 years old with Graves' hyperthyroidism. Both conserved end residues are part of each CDR3. Fields, in order: CDR3 protein, CDR3 DNA, V gene, D gene, J gene, clone size. D genes are given only for firm matches. The size entry is marked missing in some rows and otherwise reads once, few, many or a size class.

CDR3: CASIPDRDYTEAFF; DNA: TGTGCCAGCATCCCGGACAGGGACTACACTGAGGCTTTCTTT; V: TRBV2; D: TRBD1; J: TRBJ1-1; size: few
CDR3: CASSLNRNEQFF; DNA: TGCGCCAGCAGCTTGAATCGCAATGAGCAGTTCTTC; V: TRBV5-1; D: NA; J: TRBJ2-1; size: NA
CDR3: CAISAGTSTNTGELFF; DNA: TGTGCCATCAGTGCCGGGACGTCAACGAACACCGGGGAGCTGTTTTTT; V: TRBV10-3; D: NA; J: TRBJ2-2; size: NA
CDR3: CSARVGLAGRSYEQYF; DNA: TGCAGTGCTAGAGTTGGACTAGCGGGCCGTTCCTACGAGCAGTACTTC; V: TRBV20-1; D: TRBD2; J: TRBJ2-7; size: NA
CDR3: CASSLPPIGRKQETQYF; DNA: TGTGCCAGCAGTCTCCCCCCAATCGGGCGGAAGCAAGAGACCCAGTACTTC; V: TRBV6-1; D: NA; J: TRBJ2-5; size: NA
CDR3: CASSSTSGSILYEQYF; DNA: TGCGCCAGCAGCTCCACTAGCGGGAGTATCCTGTACGAGCAGTACTTC; V: TRBV5-1; D: TRBD2; J: TRBJ2-7; size: few
CDR3: CASSLEVGTSGDTQYF; DNA: TGTGCCAGCAGCTTAGAGGTCGGTACTAGCGGGGATACGCAGTATTTT; V: TRBV13; D: TRBD2; J: TRBJ2-3; size: NA
CDR3: CASSLQGGDQPQHF; DNA: TGTGCCAGCAGCTTACAGGGGGGGGATCAGCCCCAGCATTTT; V: TRBV5-6; D: TRBD1; J: TRBJ1-5; size: many
CDR3: CASSLWGGGQETQYF; DNA: TGTGCCAGCAGTTTGTGGGGGGGGGGCCAAGAGACCCAGTACTTC; V: TRBV12-3/TRBV12-4; D: TRBD2; J: TRBJ2-5; size: few
CDR3: CASSQVNRMGETQYF; DNA: TGCGCCAGCAGCCAAGTCAACAGGATGGGAGAGACCCAGTACTTC; V: TRBV4-1; D: NA; J: TRBJ2-5; size: many
CDR3: CASREMVQGRGGYTF; DNA: TGTGCCAGCAGGGAGATGGTCCAGGGGCGGGGTGGCTACACCTTC; V: TRBV27; D: NA; J: TRBJ1-2; size: NA
CDR3: CASSPRIRGDSYEQYF; DNA: TGTGCCAGCTCACCAAGAATCCGGGGGGACTCCTACGAGCAGTACTTC; V: TRBV18; D: TRBD2; J: TRBJ2-7; size: NA
CDR3: CASSYGQRNTEAFF; DNA: TGTGCCAGCAGTTACGGCCAAAGGAACACTGAAGCTTTCTTT; V: TRBV6-2/TRBV6-3; D: NA; J: TRBJ1-1; size: many
CDR3: CASIQTLAGATEQYF; DNA: TGTGCCAGCATACAGACCCTAGCGGGAGCGACCGAGCAGTACTTC; V: TRBV28; D: TRBD2; J: TRBJ2-7; size: many
CDR3: CASSSVTGHKNIQYF; DNA: TGTGCCAGCAGTTCCGTTACAGGGCACAAAAACATTCAGTACTTC; V: TRBV2; D: NA; J: TRBJ2-4; size: many
CDR3: CASSAGTKASAGELFF; DNA: TGTGCCAGCAGTGCCGGGACTAAGGCGTCGGCCGGGGAGCTGTTTTTT; V: TRBV12-3/TRBV12-4; D: TRBD2; J: TRBJ2-2; size: many
CDR3: CASSLFGQSLFQETQYF; DNA: TGTGCCAGCAGTTTATTTGGGCAGTCGCTCTTTCAAGAGACCCAGTACTTC; V: TRBV28; D: NA; J: TRBJ2-5; size: NA
CDR3: CASSFDREDEQFF; DNA: TGCGCCAGCAGTTTTGACAGGGAAGACGAGCAGTTCTTC; V: TRBV10-2; D: TRBD1; J: TRBJ2-1; size: few
CDR3: CASSLTTETYNSPLHF; DNA: TGTGCCAGCAGCTTAACGACCGAAACCTATAATTCACCCCTCCACTTT; V: TRBV5-6; D: NA; J: TRBJ1-6; size: once
CDR3: CASSFPRADEQYF; DNA: TGCGCCAGCAGCTTCCCCAGGGCCGACGAGCAGTACTTC; V: TRBV5-1; D: NA; J: TRBJ2-7; size: many
CDR3: CSAWVTGSGDEQYF; DNA: TGCAGTGCCTGGGTCACAGGGTCGGGGGACGAGCAGTACTTC; V: TRBV20-1; D: NA; J: TRBJ2-7; size: few
CDR3: CASSWDAGNTIYF; DNA: TGTGCCAGCAGTTGGGACGCAGGAAACACCATATATTTT; V: TRBV12-3/TRBV12-4; D: NA; J: TRBJ1-3; size: many
CDR3: CASSEKAGAGELFF; DNA: TGTGCCAGCAGCGAGAAAGCGGGGGCCGGGGAGCTGTTTTTT; V: TRBV11-3; D: TRBD2; J: TRBJ2-2; size: NA
CDR3: CASSIATSGSADCEQFF; DNA: TGTGCCAGTAGTATAGCTACTAGCGGGAGTGCCGACTGTGAGCAGTTCTTC; V: TRBV19; D: TRBD2; J: TRBJ2-1; size: NA
CDR3: CASSFGSGKNEQFF; DNA: TGCGCCAGCAGCTTCGGTAGCGGGAAAAATGAGCAGTTCTTC; V: TRBV5-1; D: TRBD2; J: TRBJ2-1; size: NA
CDR3: CAISDTSGRHPTYEQYF; DNA: TGTGCCATCAGTGATACGTCGGGGCGCCACCCAACCTACGAGCAGTACTTC; V: TRBV10-3; D: NA; J: TRBJ2-7; size: NA
CDR3: CAISGVGTGELFF; DNA: TGTGCCATCTCCGGAGTAGGTACCGGGGAGCTGTTTTTT; V: TRBV10-3; D: NA; J: TRBJ2-2; size: NA
CDR3: CSTPPIWASGDLYNEQFF; DNA: TGCAGTACACCCCCTATTTGGGCTAGCGGGGACCTCTACAATGAGCAGTTCTTC; V: TRBV20-1; D: TRBD2; J: TRBJ2-1; size: few
CDR3: CSVEPIPGQGGNTEAFF; DNA: TGCAGCGTTGAACCCATCCCGGGACAGGGGGGGAACACTGAAGCTTTCTTT; V: TRBV29-1; D: TRBD1; J: TRBJ1-1; size: many
CDR3: CSARKRQNTEAFF; DNA: TGCAGTGCTAGGAAGAGGCAGAACACTGAAGCTTTCTTT; V: TRBV20-1; D: NA; J: TRBJ1-1; size: many
CDR3: CASSLVAGGSGELFF; DNA: TGTGCCAGCAGCTTAGTAGCAGGGGGCTCCGGGGAGCTGTTTTTT; V: TRBV11-2; D: TRBD1; J: TRBJ2-2; size: NA
CDR3: CASSLQGGSYNEQFF; DNA: TGTGCCAGCTCACTCCAGGGGGGCTCCTACAATGAGCAGTTCTTC; V: TRBV18; D: NA; J: TRBJ2-1; size: many
CDR3: CASSQQGASTDTQYF; DNA: TGTGCCAGCTCACAACAGGGGGCCTCAACAGATACGCAGTATTTT; V: TRBV18; D: TRBD1; J: TRBJ2-3; size: few
CDR3: CASSDSGRPNEKLFF; DNA: TGTGCCAGCAGTGACTCGGGACGGCCTAATGAAAAACTGTTTTTT; V: TRBV6-1; D: NA; J: TRBJ1-4; size: few
CDR3: CSARLGYEQYF; DNA: TGCAGTGCCAGACTAGGTTACGAGCAGTACTTC; V: TRBV20-1; D: NA; J: TRBJ2-7; size: many
CDR3: CASSNKGSPLHF; DNA: TGTGCCAGCAGCAACAAAGGTTCACCCCTCCACTTT; V: TRBV7-8; D: NA; J: TRBJ1-6; size: NA
CDR3: CASSLFGRGELFF; DNA: TGTGCCAGCAGTTTATTTGGTCGTGGGGAGCTGTTTTTT; V: TRBV28; D: NA; J: TRBJ2-2; size: NA
CDR3: CASSPSLIGTQYF; DNA: TGTGCCAGCAGCCCCAGTTTAATAGGGACCCAGTACTTC; V: TRBV7-2; D: NA; J: TRBJ2-5; size: few
CDR3: CASSEGFFLLFYGYTF; DNA: TGTGCCAGCAGTGAAGGTTTCTTTCTTTTGTTCTATGGCTACACCTTC; V: TRBV6-1; D: NA; J: TRBJ1-2; size: NA
CDR3: CASSGSGHSRRDEQYF; DNA: TGTGCCAGCAGTGGTTCCGGTCACAGTCGTCGCGACGAGCAGTACTTC; V: TRBV6-1; D: NA; J: TRBJ2-7; size: many
CDR3: CASRILGLGAGELFF; DNA: TGTGCCAGCAGAATTCTGGGACTAGGCGCCGGGGAGCTGTTTTTT; V: TRBV12-3/TRBV12-4; D: TRBD2; J: TRBJ2-2; size: few
CDR3: CASSPGRGTYEQYF; DNA: TGTGCCAGCTCACCGGGCAGGGGAACCTACGAGCAGTACTTC; V: TRBV24-1; D: NA; J: TRBJ2-7; size: NA
CDR3: CSATDKRGNTIYF; DNA: TGCAGTGCTACAGACAAAAGAGGAAACACCATATATTTT; V: TRBV20-1; D: NA; J: TRBJ1-3; size: few
CDR3: CASSLTAYYEQYF; DNA: TGTGCCAGCAGCTTGACCGCGTACTACGAGCAGTACTTC; V: TRBV7-3; D: NA; J: TRBJ2-7; size: many
CDR3: CASSLQGASYGYTF; DNA: TGTGCCAGCAGCCTACAGGGGGCAAGCTATGGCTACACCTTC; V: TRBV3-1; D: TRBD1; J: TRBJ1-2; size: many
CDR3: CASSLVRRDEQYF; DNA: TGTGCCAGCAGCTTAGTTCGGCGCGACGAGCAGTACTTC; V: TRBV7-8; D: NA; J: TRBJ2-7; size: many
CDR3: CASSTRGLYTGELFF; DNA: TGTGCCAGCAGTACCCGGGGACTATACACCGGGGAGCTGTTTTTT; V: TRBV27; D: TRBD2; J: TRBJ2-2; size: few
CDR3: CASSFEGIGELFF; DNA: TGTGCCAGCAGCTTTGAAGGAATCGGGGAGCTGTTTTTT; V: TRBV7-2; D: NA; J: TRBJ2-2; size: NA